This entry lists 11 T cell receptor beta chains sequenced from one sample in a study of T cell responses to AZD1222 COVID-19 vaccine (dated by TCRdb to about 2021). The method behind the library was the immunoSEQ multiplex PCR assay. The table comes from immuneACCESS by way of TCRdb, which keeps in-frame sequences with V and J called. Part of the clones is missing from these tables; in studies checked, under half for an unresolved V gene and the rest for unknown reasons. This sample holds fewer than 110,000 clones; about nine tenths were observed only once. The biggest ten clones account for 1.3% of the sample. The time point label here, explained by the study, means: baseline before first vaccination. The specimen was peripheral blood, collected on day 0 of AZD1222 vaccination. These receptor sequences come from an adult in good health.

This chain uses TRBV15 with TRBJ1-2; no reliable D call. The CDR3 spans 17 residues. Deletions cut 0 bases from V and 8 bases from J, with 22 bases between. From germline, CDR1 is LNHNV and CDR2 YYDKDF (reference sequence). The CDR3 loop reads CATSRDPQKGPLSGYTF. In nucleotides, the CDR3 is TGTGCCACCAGCAGAGATCCCCAAAAAGGACCTCTATCCGGCTACACCTTC.

This clone was recorded only once. The V and J genes are TRBV28 and TRBJ1-1; tentative D call: TRBD1 (5 bases). The CDR3 spans 14 residues. With 1 base removed from V and 6 bases from J, the gap between germline ends came to 12 bases. Germline V gene lookup returns CDR1 MDHEN and CDR2 SYDVKM. CDR3 sequence reads: CASSLFLAGAEAFF. CDR3 in DNA: TGTGCCAGCAGTTTATTCCTTGCGGGGGCTGAAGCTTTCTTT.

J is TRBJ1-2 and V is TRBV7-9; D is ambiguous. Germline V gene lookup returns CDR1 SEHNR and CDR2 FQNEAQ (reference sequence). The CDR3 consists of 14 residues. The V and J ends lost 0 bases and 4 bases respectively, with 9 bases between them. The CDR3, as DNA: TGTGCCAGCAGCTTAGCCGCAGTACTCTATGGCTACACCTTC. This sequence encodes CASSLAAVLYGYTF.

The chain combines TRBV5-1 with TRBJ2-5; D may be TRBD1 (6 bases). V lost 2 bases, J lost 4 bases, and 15 bases lay in between. CDR1 is SGHRS and CDR2 is YFSETQ in the germline V gene. This CDR3 has 15 residues. The CDR3 DNA follows: TGCGCCAGCAGCTTAATGTCAGGGGTCGCAGAGACCCAGTACTTC. As protein: CASSLMSGVAETQYF.

The rearrangement uses TRBV2 and TRBJ2-1, with D possibly being TRBD1 (6 bases). The germline V gene encodes CDR1 SNHLY and CDR2 FYNNEI. CDR3 length: 16 residues. Trimming took 0 bases from V and 6 from J, leaving 15 bases between them. The CDR3 sequence: CASSEAAPGTLNEQFF. The CDR3 DNA reads as TGTGCCAGCAGTGAAGCCGCACCCGGGACACTCAATGAGCAGTTCTTC.

The V and J genes are TRBV6-5 and TRBJ1-1; 7 bases are shared with TRBD1. The germline V gene has CDR1 MNHEY and CDR2 SVGAGI. V trimming: 2 bases; J trimming: 1 base; junction bases outside the gene matches: 1. This CDR3 has 14 amino acids. The CDR3 loop reads CASSYGTENTEAFF. The CDR3 DNA follows: TGTGCCAGCAGTTACGGGACAGAGAACACTGAAGCTTTCTTT.

The gene calls are TRBV28 and TRBJ2-2, with D tentatively TRBD2 (7 bases). V lost 3 bases to trimming and J lost 4 bases, with 12 bases between them. Germline CDR1 is MDHEN and CDR2 is SYDVKM. CDR3 length equals 15 residues. CDR3 sequence (DNA): TGTGCCAGCAGTTTCGCGGGGGCGGGCACCGGGGAGCTGTTTTTT. This codes for CASSFAGAGTGELFF. The full variable domain, its missing parts supplied by reference TRBV28 and TRBJ2-2, is DVKVTQSSRYLVKRTGEKVFLECVQDMDHENMFWYRQDPGLGLRLIYFSYDVKMKEKGDIPEGYSVSREKKERFSLILESASTNQTSMYLCASSFAGAGTGELFFGEGSRLTVL.

The chain links TRBV18 to TRBJ1-1; a weak D match, TRBD1 (6 bases). Germline assignment: CDR1 KGHSH and CDR2 LQKENI. This CDR3 has 16 amino acids. The V end lost 5 bases, the J end lost 2 bases, and 18 bases lay between the germline ends. In DNA form, the CDR3 reads TGTGCCAGCTCAGCTGAGACAGGCCAGCGAAACACTGAAGCTTTCTTT. It yields the protein CASSAETGQRNTEAFF.

CDR3: CASSPSEVGYEQYF. The CDR3 DNA reads TGTGCCAGCTCACCCAGCGAGGTGGGATACGAGCAGTACTTC. The rearrangement joins TRBV18 to TRBJ2-7; no clear D gene. V was trimmed by 3 bases and J by 4 bases, leaving 13 bases between them. The CDR3 length is 14 residues. Per germline, CDR1 KGHSH and CDR2 LQKENI.

This clone was seen only once. V and J are TRBV3-1 (or the pseudogene TRBV3-2) and TRBJ1-3; D may be TRBD1 (5 bases). The CDR3 covers 14 residues. Trimming shortened V by 4 bases and J by 0 bases, and 7 bases separated the two germline ends. Per the germline V gene, CDR1 is LGHDT and CDR2 is YNNKEL (reference sequence). The CDR3 bases are TGTGCCAGCAGCCTGGACAACTCTGGAAACACCATATATTTT. It is translated as CASSLDNSGNTIYF.

This sequence joins TRBV4-1 and TRBJ2-7; either TRBD1 or TRBD2 may supply D (5 bases each). This CDR3 spans 12 amino acids. The V and J ends lost 0 bases and 10 bases respectively, with 10 bases between them. CDR1 MGHRA and CDR2 YSYEKL come from the germline V gene. The CDR3 bases are TGCGCCAGCAGCCAAGAACCGGGACGACAGTACTTC. Protein: CASSQEPGRQYF.